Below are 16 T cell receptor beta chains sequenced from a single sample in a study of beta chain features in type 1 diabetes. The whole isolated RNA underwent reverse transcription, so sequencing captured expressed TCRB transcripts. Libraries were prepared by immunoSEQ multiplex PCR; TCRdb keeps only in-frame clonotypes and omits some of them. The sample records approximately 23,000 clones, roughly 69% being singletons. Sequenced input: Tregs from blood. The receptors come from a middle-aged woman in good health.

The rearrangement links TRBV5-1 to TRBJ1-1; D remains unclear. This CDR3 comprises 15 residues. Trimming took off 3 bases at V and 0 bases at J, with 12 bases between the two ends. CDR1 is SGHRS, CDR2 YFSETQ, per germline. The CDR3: CASSSRPSLNTEAFF. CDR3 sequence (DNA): TGCGCCAGCAGCTCCAGGCCCAGCCTGAACACTGAAGCTTTCTTT.

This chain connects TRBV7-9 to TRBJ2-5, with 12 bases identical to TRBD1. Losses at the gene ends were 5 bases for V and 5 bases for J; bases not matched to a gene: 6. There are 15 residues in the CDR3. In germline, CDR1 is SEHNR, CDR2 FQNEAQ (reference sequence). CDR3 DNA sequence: TGTGCCAGCAGCCCCGGGACAGGGGGCACGGAGACCCAGTACTTC. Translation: CASSPGTGGTETQYF.

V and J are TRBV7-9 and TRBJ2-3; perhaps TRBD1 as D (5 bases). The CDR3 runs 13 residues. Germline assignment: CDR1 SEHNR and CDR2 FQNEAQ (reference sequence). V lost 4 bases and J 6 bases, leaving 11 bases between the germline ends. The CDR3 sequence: CASSSRAPDTQYF. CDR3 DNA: TGTGCCAGCAGCTCCAGGGCCCCTGATACGCAGTATTTT.

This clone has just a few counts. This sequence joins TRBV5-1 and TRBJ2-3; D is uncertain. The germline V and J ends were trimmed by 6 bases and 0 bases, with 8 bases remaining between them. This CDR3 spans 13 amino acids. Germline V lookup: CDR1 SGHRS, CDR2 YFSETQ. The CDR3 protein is CASTLPSTDTQYF. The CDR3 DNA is TGCGCCAGCACCCTACCTAGCACAGATACGCAGTATTTT.

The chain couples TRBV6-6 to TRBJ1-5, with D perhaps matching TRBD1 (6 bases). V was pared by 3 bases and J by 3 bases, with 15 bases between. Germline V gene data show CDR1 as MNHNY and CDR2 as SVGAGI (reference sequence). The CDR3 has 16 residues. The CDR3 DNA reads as TGTGCCAGCAGTTATCACGGACAGCTTTCCAATCAGCCCCAGCATTTT. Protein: CASSYHGQLSNQPQHF.

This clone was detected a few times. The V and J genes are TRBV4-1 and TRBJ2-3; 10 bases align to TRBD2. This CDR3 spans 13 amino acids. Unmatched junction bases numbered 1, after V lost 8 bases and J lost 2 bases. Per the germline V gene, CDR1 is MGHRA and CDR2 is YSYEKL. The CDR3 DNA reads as TGCGCCAGCGGACTAGCGGCCACAGATACGCAGTATTTT. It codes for CASGLAATDTQYF.

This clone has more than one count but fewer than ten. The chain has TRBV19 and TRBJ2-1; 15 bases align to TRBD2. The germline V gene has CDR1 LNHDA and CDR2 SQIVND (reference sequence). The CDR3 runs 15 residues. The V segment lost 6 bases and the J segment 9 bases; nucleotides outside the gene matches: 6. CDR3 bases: TGTGCCAGTAGGAGGACTAGCGGGGGGGATGGTGAGCAGTTCTTC. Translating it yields CASRRTSGGDGEQFF.

The CDR3 nucleotides read TGTGCCAGCTCACCAAGGGGAGCCTGGTCGGGGGACACTGAAGCTTTCTTT. This gives the protein CASSPRGAWSGDTEAFF. The chain joins TRBV18 to TRBJ1-1; TRBD1 might be the D (5 bases). Deletions cut 2 bases from V and 3 bases from J, with 19 bases between. The CDR3 has 17 residues. The germline V gene encodes CDR1 KGHSH and CDR2 LQKENI.

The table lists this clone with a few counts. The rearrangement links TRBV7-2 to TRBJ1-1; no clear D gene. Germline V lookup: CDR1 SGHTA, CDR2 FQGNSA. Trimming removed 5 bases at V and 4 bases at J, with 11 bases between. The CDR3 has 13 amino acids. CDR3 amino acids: CASSRDWGTEAFF. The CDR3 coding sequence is TGTGCCAGCAGCCGGGATTGGGGCACTGAAGCTTTCTTT.

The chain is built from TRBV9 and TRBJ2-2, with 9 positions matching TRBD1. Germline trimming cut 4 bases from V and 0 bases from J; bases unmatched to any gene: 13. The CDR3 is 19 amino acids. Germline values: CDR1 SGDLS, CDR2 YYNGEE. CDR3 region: CASSQVGQGRWTNTGELFF. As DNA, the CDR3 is TGTGCCAGCAGCCAAGTGGGACAGGGAAGATGGACGAACACCGGGGAGCTGTTTTTT.

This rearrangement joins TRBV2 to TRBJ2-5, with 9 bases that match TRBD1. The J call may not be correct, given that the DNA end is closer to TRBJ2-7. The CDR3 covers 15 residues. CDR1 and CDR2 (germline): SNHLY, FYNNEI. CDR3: CASRRPGQGTYEQYF. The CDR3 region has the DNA TGTGCCAGCAGGAGACCGGGACAGGGAACCTACGAGCAGTACTTC.

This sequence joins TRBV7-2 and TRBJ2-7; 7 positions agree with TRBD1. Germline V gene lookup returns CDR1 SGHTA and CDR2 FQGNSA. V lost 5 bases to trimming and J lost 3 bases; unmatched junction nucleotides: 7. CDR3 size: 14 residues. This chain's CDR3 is CASSSRDSHYEQYF. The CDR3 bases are TGTGCCAGCAGCAGCAGGGACAGCCACTACGAGCAGTACTTC.

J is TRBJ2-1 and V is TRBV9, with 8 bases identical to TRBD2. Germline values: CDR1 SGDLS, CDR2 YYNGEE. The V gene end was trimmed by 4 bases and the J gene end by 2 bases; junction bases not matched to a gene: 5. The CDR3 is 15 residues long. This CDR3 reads CASSRAGGTYNEQFF. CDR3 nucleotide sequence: TGTGCCAGCAGCAGGGCGGGGGGTACCTACAATGAGCAGTTCTTC.

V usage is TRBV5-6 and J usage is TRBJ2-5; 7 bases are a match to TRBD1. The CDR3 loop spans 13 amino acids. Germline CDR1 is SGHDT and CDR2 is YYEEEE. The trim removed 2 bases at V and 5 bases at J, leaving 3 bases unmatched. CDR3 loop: CASSLGGSETQYF. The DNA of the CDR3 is TGTGCCAGCAGCTTAGGGGGCTCGGAGACCCAGTACTTC.

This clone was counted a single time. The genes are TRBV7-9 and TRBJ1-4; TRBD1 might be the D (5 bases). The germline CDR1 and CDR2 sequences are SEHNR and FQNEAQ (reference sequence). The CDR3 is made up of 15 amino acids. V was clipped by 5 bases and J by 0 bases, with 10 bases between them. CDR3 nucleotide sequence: TGTGCCAGCAGCGTCTCAGGGACAACTAATGAAAAACTGTTTTTT. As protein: CASSVSGTTNEKLFF.

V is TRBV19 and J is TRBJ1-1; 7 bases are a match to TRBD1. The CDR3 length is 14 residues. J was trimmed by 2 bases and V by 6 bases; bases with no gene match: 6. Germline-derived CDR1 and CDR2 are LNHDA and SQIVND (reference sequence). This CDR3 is CASSPGQLNTEAFF. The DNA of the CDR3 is TGTGCCAGTAGCCCGGGACAGCTTAACACTGAAGCTTTCTTT. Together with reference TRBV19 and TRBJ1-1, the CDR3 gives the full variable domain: DGGITQSPKYLFRKEGQNVTLSCEQNLNHDAMYWYRQDPGQGLRLIYYSQIVNDFQKGDIAEGYSVSREKKESFPLTVTSAQKNPTAFYLCASSPGQLNTEAFFGQGTRLTVV.